Listed here are 18 T cell receptor beta chains from one sample, sequenced in a study of blood T cell repertoires in COVID-19. Some clones are missing from TCRdb's copy, which holds only in-frame ones; the method was immunoSEQ multiplex PCR. The table has approximately 440,000 clones, 87% seen once. Sequenced input: PBMCs or T cells enriched from blood (not recorded which). The receptors derive from a woman aged 18-29 years who had recovered from COVID-19.

The rearrangement links TRBV13 to TRBJ1-2; 11 nucleotides match TRBD1. CDR3 length: 17 amino acids. CDR1 PRHDT and CDR2 FYEKMQ come from the germline V gene (reference sequence). V gave up 5 bases and J gave up 1 base; unmatched junction bases: 9. CDR3 DNA: TGTGCCAGCAGCGGCGGGACAGGGGGGGTTGATAACTATGGCTACACCTTC. This gives the protein CASSGGTGGVDNYGYTF.

This clone was seen once. The chain carries TRBV3-1 (or the pseudogene TRBV3-2) and TRBJ1-2, with TRBD1 matching 7 bases. From germline, CDR1 is LGHDT and CDR2 YNNKEL (reference sequence). V lost 5 bases, J lost 4 bases, and 13 bases stayed unmatched. The CDR3 runs to 16 residues. CDR3 bases: TGTGCCAGCAGCGAACCGGGACAGATGAATTTCTATGGCTACACCTTC. Residues: CASSEPGQMNFYGYTF.

This clone was seen a single time. The genes are TRBV13 and TRBJ1-2; 7 nucleotides line up with TRBD1. This CDR3 has 14 amino acids. Germline CDR1 and CDR2: PRHDT and FYEKMQ (reference sequence). The trim removed 1 base at V and 7 bases at J, leaving 6 bases unmatched. The CDR3 nucleotides read TGTGCCAGCAGCTTAGACAGGGGTTTGGGTGGCTACACCTTC. Its translation is CASSLDRGLGGYTF.

The chain couples TRBV28 to TRBJ2-2; D not certain. The CDR3 sequence is 14 residues long. In germline, CDR1 is MDHEN, CDR2 SYDVKM. Trimming shortened V by 9 bases and J by 3 bases, and 14 bases separated the two germline ends. CDR3 sequence: CASTGLTYTGELFF. The CDR3, as DNA: TGTGCCAGTACGGGTCTCACCTACACCGGGGAGCTGTTTTTT. The variable domain in full, completed from reference TRBV28 and TRBJ2-2, reads DVKVTQSSRYLVKRTGEKVFLECVQDMDHENMFWYRQDPGLGLRLIYFSYDVKMKEKGDIPEGYSVSREKKERFSLILESASTNQTSMYLCASTGLTYTGELFFGEGSRLTVL.

The chain couples TRBV10-1 to TRBJ1-1, with D tentatively TRBD1 (6 bases). Trimming stripped 0 bases from V and 7 bases from J, with 15 bases between. The CDR3 totals 15 residues. In germline, CDR1 is WNHNN, CDR2 SYGVQD (reference sequence). CDR3 nucleotides: TGCGCCAGCAGTGAGTCGGAAGGGGGTCTTAGTGAAGCTTTCTTT. Its translation: CASSESEGGLSEAFF.

The V gene is TRBV4-1, the J gene TRBJ2-7; D gene uncertain. V dropped 0 bases and J dropped 4 bases, with 7 bases sitting between them. This CDR3 has 13 residues. Germline loops: CDR1 MGHRA, CDR2 YSYEKL. CDR3 loop: CASSQEILYEQYF. The CDR3 DNA follows: TGCGCCAGCAGCCAAGAAATTCTGTACGAGCAGTACTTC.

This clone has a handful of counts. The V and J genes are TRBV28 and TRBJ2-3, with 10 nucleotides matching TRBD2. Germline V lookup: CDR1 MDHEN, CDR2 SYDVKM. This CDR3 comprises 15 residues. J gave up 3 bases and V 5 bases, and 5 bases lay outside the gene matches. CDR3 protein: CASSLPSGGTDTQYF. CDR3 nucleotides: TGTGCCAGCAGTCTCCCTAGCGGGGGTACAGATACGCAGTATTTT.

The genes are TRBV5-1 and TRBJ2-7, with TRBD2 as a possible D gene (7 bases). The V end lost 2 bases, the J end lost 3 bases, and 9 bases lay between the germline ends. Per germline, CDR1 SGHRS and CDR2 YFSETQ. The CDR3 spans 13 residues. The CDR3 DNA reads TGCGCCAGCAGCTTCGGGGGGCTCTACGAGCAGTACTTC. This encodes CASSFGGLYEQYF.

The chain links TRBV3-1 (or the pseudogene TRBV3-2) to TRBJ2-7; 13 bases fit TRBD2. In germline, CDR1 is LGHDT, CDR2 YNNKEL (reference sequence). This CDR3 is 17 amino acids long. V was clipped by 2 bases and J by 2 bases; unmatched bases: 6. The CDR3 loop is CASSQIGGTSGAYEQYF. The CDR3 DNA reads TGTGCCAGCAGCCAAATTGGAGGGACTAGCGGGGCCTACGAGCAGTACTTC.

The chain joins TRBV28 to TRBJ2-2, with unresolved D. The CDR3 is 12 amino acids. Trimming cost V 9 bases and J 5 bases, with 10 bases left between them. Germline CDR1 is MDHEN and CDR2 is SYDVKM. The CDR3 bases are TGTGCCAGTTCTCCGGGTACCGGGGAGCTGTTTTTT. Protein sequence: CASSPGTGELFF.

The chain joins TRBV5-4 to TRBJ2-1; 12 nucleotides agree with TRBD1. The CDR3 is 15 amino acids. The germline gives CDR1 SGHNT, CDR2 YYREEE (reference sequence). The V segment lost 3 bases and the J segment 8 bases; nucleotides outside the gene matches: 6. This CDR3 is CASSSPGQGAHEQFF. The CDR3 DNA reads as TGTGCCAGCAGCTCCCCGGGACAGGGGGCCCATGAGCAGTTCTTC.

The chain is built from TRBV4-1 and TRBJ1-5, with a possible D match to TRBD1 (5 bases). Germline CDR1 is MGHRA and CDR2 is YSYEKL. CDR3 length: 15 residues. V lost 1 base and J lost 1, with 8 bases in between. The CDR3, as DNA: TGCGCCAGCAGCCAAGGCAGGGTCAGCAATCAGCCCCAGCATTTT. This sequence encodes CASSQGRVSNQPQHF.

V is TRBV2 and J is TRBJ1-6, with D possibly being TRBD1 (5 bases). The CDR3 spans 17 residues. The V gene's germline CDR1 is SNHLY and CDR2 FYNNEI. V was pared by 2 bases and J by 0 bases, with 11 bases between. CDR3 sequence: CASSESRQSSYNSPLHF. The CDR3 coding sequence is TGTGCCAGCAGTGAATCCAGACAGAGCTCCTATAATTCACCCCTCCACTTT.

This chain uses TRBV19 with TRBJ1-3; a possible D gene is TRBD1 (5 bases). CDR1 and CDR2 from the germline V gene are LNHDA and SQIVND (reference sequence). The CDR3 length is 13 residues. V gave up 6 bases and J gave up 4 bases, with 10 bases separating them. In DNA, the CDR3 is TGTGCCAGTAGAAGGGGTACGGGAAACACCATATATTTT. Translating it yields CASRRGTGNTIYF.

This clone showed up just a few times. The gene calls are TRBV5-6 and TRBJ2-7, with a weak D call TRBD1 (5 bases). From germline, CDR1 is SGHDT and CDR2 YYEEEE. V lost 4 bases, J lost 3 bases, and 8 bases lay in between. The CDR3 runs 12 residues. CDR3 in DNA: TGTGCCAGCAGCCTAAGGGGCTACGAGCAGTACTTC. Translating gives CASSLRGYEQYF.

This rearrangement joins TRBV4-1 to TRBJ1-2; D is ambiguous. The CDR3 has 15 residues. Germline-derived CDR1 and CDR2 are MGHRA and YSYEKL. The V and J ends lost 3 bases and 5 bases respectively, with 16 bases between them. CDR3: CASSHLGEGIYGYTF. In DNA, the CDR3 is TGCGCCAGCAGCCACCTTGGAGAAGGTATTTATGGCTACACCTTC.

The rearrangement joins TRBV9 to TRBJ1-6, with 8 bases fitting TRBD1. Losses at the gene ends were 3 bases for V and 9 bases for J; bases not matched to a gene: 8. The CDR3 consists of 15 residues. The germline gives CDR1 SGDLS, CDR2 YYNGEE. The DNA of the CDR3 is TGTGCCAGCAGCGCCGGCGGGACAGGATCTTCACCCCTCCACTTT. It specifies CASSAGGTGSSPLHF.

The V gene is TRBV2, the J gene TRBJ2-5, with D unclear. The germline V gene has CDR1 SNHLY and CDR2 FYNNEI. V dropped 2 bases and J dropped 5 bases, with 18 bases sitting between them. The CDR3 runs 16 residues. In DNA, the CDR3 is TGTGCCAGCAGTGAAAGTTTCTCATCGTTGGAGGAGACCCAGTACTTC. Protein: CASSESFSSLEETQYF. Based on the CDR3 plus reference TRBV2 and TRBJ2-5, the full variable domain is EPEVTQTPSHQVTQMGQEVILRCVPISNHLYFYWYRQILGQKVEFLVSFYNNEISEKSEIFDDQFSVERPDGSNFTLKIRSTKLEDSAMYFCASSESFSSLEETQYFGPGTRLLVL.